This entry features one TCR beta chain sequence. The method was immunoSEQ multiplex PCR; TCRdb's version includes in-frame clones alone and lacks a portion of them. The data contain approximately 330,000 clones, approximately 88% of them singletons. Trimming removed 11 bases from V and 2 bases from J; junction bases left unmatched: 5. The CDR3 is 14 residues long. Germline V lookup: CDR1 MNHEY, CDR2 SVGAGI. The record originates from a study of blood T cell repertoires in COVID-19. Sequenced: peripheral blood. The chain joins TRBV6-5 to TRBJ2-7; 14 bases are shared with TRBD2. This TCR was recovered from a woman aged 45-60 years with active or convalescent COVID-19. CDR3 region: CAGQTSGGAYEQYF. CDR3 in DNA: TGTGCCGGACAGACTAGCGGGGGGGCCTACGAGCAGTACTTC.